Each of the 29 T cell receptor beta chains below was sequenced from the same sample in a study of CD8+CD57+ T cells in acquired aplastic anemia. The sequenced patients had an expansion of CD8+CD57+ cells seen by flow cytometry. CDR3 and TCR beta VDJ profiling relied on genomic DNA as the template. TCRdb analysed the reads with MiXCR anew, one entry per CDR3 protein. The repertoire holds 170,000 or so distinct CDR3 sequences, 40% to 60% seen once, with about 30% in the top ten. Sequencing was done on a sample of sorted CD4+, CD8+, or CD8+CD57+ T cells (not recorded which) from PBMCs. The receptors originated from a human donor with aplastic anemia.

There are many counts of this clonotype. The chain employs TRBV4-1 and TRBJ2-1, with D perhaps TRBD1 (6 bases). The V end was cut by 4 bases, the J end by 8 bases, with 15 bases between. This CDR3 has 14 amino acids. Germline assignment: CDR1 MGHRA and CDR2 YSYEKL. Here the CDR3 reads CASSLHLNRDEQFF. The CDR3 nucleotides read TGCGCCAGCAGCCTGCATTTGAACAGGGATGAGCAGTTCTTC.

The J gene is TRBJ1-1, the V gene TRBV6-5, with a weak D call TRBD1 (6 bases). The V gene's germline CDR1 is MNHEY and CDR2 SVGAGI. Trimming took off 0 bases at V and 0 bases at J, with 20 bases between the two ends. This CDR3 has 19 amino acids. DNA of the CDR3: TGTGCCAGCAGTTACTCGATCCAGGGGCGAGAGTTCATGAACACTGAAGCTTTCTTT. Protein product: CASSYSIQGREFMNTEAFF.

The chain is built from TRBV13 and TRBJ2-5, with D perhaps TRBD2 (6 bases). The CDR3 contains 13 residues. V lost 5 bases and J 4 bases, leaving 11 bases between the germline ends. Germline V gene lookup returns CDR1 PRHDT and CDR2 FYEKMQ (reference sequence). As DNA, the CDR3 is TGTGCCAGCAGCACTAGCTTGGGAGAGACCCAGTACTTC. Translation: CASSTSLGETQYF.

The chain couples TRBV19 to TRBJ2-1, with D hard to call. In germline, CDR1 is LNHDA, CDR2 SQIVND (reference sequence). This CDR3 spans 13 amino acids. The V end lost 5 bases, the J end lost 8 bases, and 13 bases lay between the germline ends. For the CDR3, the DNA is TGTGCCAGTAGTTTTCGTTTAGGCTATGAGCAGTTCTTC. Its protein product is CASSFRLGYEQFF.

The chain couples TRBV5-4 to TRBJ2-7, with 11 bases that match TRBD2. Germline assignment: CDR1 SGHNT and CDR2 YYREEE (reference sequence). The ends lost 7 bases at V and 2 bases at J; junction bases unmatched: 8. The CDR3 contains 15 residues. CDR3 sequence: CASGIGTSGTYEQYF. CDR3 nucleotide sequence: TGTGCCAGCGGAATCGGGACTAGCGGAACCTACGAGCAGTACTTC. Variable domain in full (rest from reference TRBV5-4 and TRBJ2-7): ETGVTQSPTHLIKTRGQQVTLRCSSQSGHNTVSWYQQALGQGPQFIFQYYREEENGRGNFPPRFSGLQFPNYSSELNVNALELDDSALYLCASGIGTSGTYEQYFGPGTRLTVT.

This clonotype was recorded at least ten times. The chain carries TRBV29-1 and TRBJ2-5, with 7 bases that match TRBD1. With 5 bases clipped from V and 6 bases from J, the junction kept 6 bases outside the gene matches. Germline V gives CDR1 SQVTM, CDR2 ANQGSEA. This CDR3 is built from 12 residues. CDR3 amino acids: CSVNTGEQTQYF. CDR3 coding DNA: TGCAGCGTTAACACAGGGGAACAGACCCAGTACTTC.

This clonotype was counted many times. The chain is built from TRBV9 and TRBJ1-2, with TRBD1 as a possible D gene (6 bases). This CDR3 has 14 amino acids. Trimming shortened V by 3 bases and J by 0 bases, and 9 bases separated the two germline ends. Germline V lookup: CDR1 SGDLS, CDR2 YYNGEE. The CDR3 nucleotides are TGTGCCAGCAGCGAACAGGGTACTAACTATGGCTACACCTTC. It codes for CASSEQGTNYGYTF. Full variable domain (remainder filled in from reference TRBV9 and TRBJ1-2): DSGVTQTPKHLITATGQRVTLRCSPRSGDLSVYWYQQSLDQGLQFLIQYYNGEERAKGNILERFSAQQFPDLHSELNLSSLELGDSALYFCASSEQGTNYGYTFGSGTRLTVV.

This rearrangement joins TRBV15 to TRBJ2-7; the D is unclear. This CDR3 has 16 amino acids. Trimming shortened V by 1 base and J by 3 bases, and 16 bases separated the two germline ends. The germline V gene encodes CDR1 LNHNV and CDR2 YYDKDF (reference sequence). The CDR3 loop reads CATSRVGSEAIYEQYF. CDR3 bases: TGTGCCACCAGCAGAGTGGGCAGTGAGGCGATCTACGAGCAGTACTTC.

This clonotype showed up many times. The CDR3 sequence is CASSPDSLSSYEQYF. CDR3 bases: TGTGCCAGCAGCCCGGACAGTTTATCCTCCTACGAGCAGTACTTC. The V and J genes are TRBV5-4 and TRBJ2-7, with D perhaps matching TRBD1 (6 bases). The CDR3 sequence is 15 residues long. V lost 4 bases to trimming and J lost 0 bases, with 14 bases between them. Looked up from germline, CDR1 is SGHNT and CDR2 is YYREEE (reference sequence).

V usage is TRBV20-1 and J usage is TRBJ2-1; 8 positions match TRBD1. The CDR3 length is 14 residues. CDR1 and CDR2 (germline): DFQATT, SNEGSKA (reference sequence). After removal of 0 bases from V and 7 bases from J, the junction contained 5 bases not matched to a gene. The CDR3 protein is CSARDSTGENEQFF. Written as DNA, the CDR3 is TGCAGTGCTAGAGATTCGACAGGGGAAAATGAGCAGTTCTTC.

This clonotype was seen ten or more times. The rearrangement uses TRBV4-1 and TRBJ2-7; D is unresolved. The CDR3 consists of 13 residues. Trimming removed 3 bases from V and 6 bases from J, with 12 bases in between. Germline assignment: CDR1 MGHRA and CDR2 YSYEKL. The CDR3 DNA reads TGCGCCAGCAGCCAGAACCAGCTGGGCGAGCAGTACTTC. Its translation is CASSQNQLGEQYF.

This sequence joins TRBV29-1 and TRBJ2-7; 8 bases match TRBD2. The CDR3 runs to 13 residues. In germline, CDR1 is SQVTM, CDR2 ANQGSEA. The trim removed 2 bases at V and 6 bases at J, leaving 6 bases unmatched. The CDR3 DNA sequence: TGCAGCGTTGAACGCAGGGCGGGAGGCGAGCAGTACTTC. Its translation is CSVERRAGGEQYF.

This rearrangement joins TRBV7-6 to TRBJ1-5; the D gene is possibly TRBD1 (5 bases). Trimming took off 1 base at V and 6 bases at J, with 13 bases between the two ends. Per the germline V gene, CDR1 is SGHVS and CDR2 is FNYEAQ. The CDR3 extends over 15 amino acids. This CDR3 reads CASSLGNGGLQPQHF. Here the CDR3 DNA reads TGTGCCAGCAGCTTAGGAAACGGGGGTCTTCAGCCCCAGCATTTT.

This clonotype was seen at least ten times. The rearrangement joins TRBV24-1 to TRBJ2-3; D ambiguous. CDR1 and CDR2 from the germline V gene are KGHDR and SFDVKD. V was trimmed by 4 bases and J by 2 bases, leaving 3 bases between them. This CDR3 has 12 amino acids. This CDR3 reads CATSDYTDTQYF. Written as DNA, the CDR3 is TGTGCCACCAGTGACTACACAGATACGCAGTATTTT.

This clonotype was detected ten times or more. J is TRBJ2-2 and V is TRBV29-1, with TRBD1 matching over 7 bases. The J segment lost 4 bases and the V segment lost 7 bases, leaving 18 bases of the junction unmatched. Germline lookup yields CDR1 SQVTM and CDR2 ANQGSEA. The CDR3 spans 17 residues. CDR3 DNA: TGCAGCGCCCATATCCCTCCTCCGGGACAGAGCACCGGGGAGCTGTTTTTT. Translated: CSAHIPPPGQSTGELFF.

The V and J genes are TRBV2 and TRBJ2-3, with D possibly being TRBD1 (5 bases). CDR3 length equals 13 residues. Germline V gene lookup returns CDR1 SNHLY and CDR2 FYNNEI. V lost 3 bases and J lost 1, with 5 bases in between. The CDR3 loop is CASSETGTDTQYF. The CDR3 DNA reads TGTGCCAGCAGTGAGACAGGCACAGATACGCAGTATTTT.

The V and J genes are TRBV9 and TRBJ2-3, with TRBD1 matching 7 bases. Trimming at V came to 4 bases and at J to 3 bases, leaving 8 bases not matched to a gene. The CDR3 covers 15 residues. CDR1 is SGDLS, CDR2 YYNGEE, per germline. The CDR3 reads CASSMTTGPTDTQYF. CDR3 coding DNA: TGTGCCAGCAGCATGACGACAGGGCCAACAGATACGCAGTATTTT.

V and J are TRBV24-1 and TRBJ2-1; 7 positions agree with TRBD2. This CDR3 is built from 15 residues. Germline lookup yields CDR1 KGHDR and CDR2 SFDVKD. V lost 3 bases and J lost 4; bases outside the gene matches: 5. DNA of the CDR3: TGTGCCACCAGTGATGGTGGACTAGATTACAATGAGCAGTTCTTC. Encoded protein: CATSDGGLDYNEQFF.

This clonotype was seen a handful of times. This rearrangement joins TRBV30 to TRBJ1-5, with 9 nucleotides matching TRBD1. Per the germline V gene, CDR1 is GTSNPN and CDR2 is SVGIG (reference sequence). This CDR3 has 14 residues. V dropped 0 bases and J dropped 7; count of bases not matched to a gene: 4. Written as DNA, the CDR3 is TGTGCCTGGAGTGTGGGACAGGGTATCCAGCCCCAGCATTTT. The encoded protein is CAWSVGQGIQPQHF.

On this clonotype: Germline and junction disagree at one end, which may indicate a read error. This chain joins TRBV6-1 and TRBJ1-5, with 7 bases lining up with TRBD1. The CDR3 has 15 amino acids. The germline CDR1 and CDR2 sequences are MNHNS and SASEGT. In DNA form, the CDR3 reads TGTGCCTGCAGTGAAGTAGGGGGCGCGGGTCAACCCCAGCATTTT. Amino acid sequence: CACSEVGGAGQPQHF.

This clonotype was seen many times. V is TRBV6-5 and J is TRBJ1-4; 7 nucleotides line up with TRBD1. CDR1 and CDR2 (germline): MNHEY, SVGAGI. With V trimmed by 4 bases and J by 8 bases, 7 bases remained unmatched. This CDR3 contains 14 residues. This CDR3 reads CASSSYRGGEKLFF. The DNA for the CDR3 is TGTGCCAGCAGTTCCTACAGGGGAGGGGAAAAACTGTTTTTT.

This clonotype appeared many times. This sequence joins TRBV12-3 or TRBV12-4 and TRBJ2-5, with 7 bases lining up with TRBD2. V dropped 5 bases and J dropped 1; count of bases not matched to a gene: 10. The CDR3 is 16 amino acids. The CDR3 reads CASSISPAGFQETQYF. As DNA, the CDR3 is TGTGCCAGCAGTATTTCTCCAGCGGGGTTCCAAGAGACCCAGTACTTC.

This clonotype turned up a few times. The rearrangement joins TRBV5-1 to TRBJ1-2; a weak D match, TRBD1 (6 bases). Per germline, CDR1 SGHRS and CDR2 YFSETQ. V was trimmed by 0 bases and J by 4 bases, leaving 10 bases between them. This CDR3 is built from 14 residues. CDR3 nucleotides: TGCGCCAGCAGCTTGGCCACAGGGCCCTATGGCTACACCTTC. Amino acid sequence: CASSLATGPYGYTF.

The chain links TRBV20-1 to TRBJ1-5; no clear D. V was trimmed by 7 bases and J by 0 bases, leaving 10 bases between them. Germline values: CDR1 DFQATT, CDR2 SNEGSKA (reference sequence). There are 13 residues in the CDR3. Written as DNA, the CDR3 is TGCAGTGGAAGTCCCAATAGCAATCAGCCCCAGCATTTT. Translation: CSGSPNSNQPQHF.

There are many counts of this clonotype. This chain's CDR3 is CASSGTSSYEQYF. CDR3 in DNA: TGTGCCAGCAGCGGGACAAGTTCCTACGAGCAGTACTTC. The V gene is TRBV9, the J gene TRBJ2-7, with D possibly TRBD1 on 5 matching bases. The germline V gene encodes CDR1 SGDLS and CDR2 YYNGEE. The CDR3 is 13 amino acids. Trimming took off 3 bases at V and 1 base at J, with 8 bases between the two ends.

This clonotype was counted at least ten times. The genes are TRBV12-3 or TRBV12-4 and TRBJ1-4; possible D gene TRBD1, 6 bases. The CDR3 length is 12 residues. Trimming cost V 5 bases and J 8 bases, with 9 bases left between them. The CDR3, as DNA: TGTGCCAGCAGTACAAGGGGGGAAAAACTGTTTTTT. Protein product: CASSTRGEKLFF.

This clonotype showed up many times. V is TRBV7-8 and J is TRBJ1-1, with D uncertain. CDR1 is SGHVS, CDR2 FQNEAQ, per germline. The CDR3 is made up of 14 amino acids. The ends were cut back, 2 bases at V and 7 bases at J, with 14 bases in the middle. The CDR3 bases are TGTGCCAGCAGCTTATATGTTGATTGGAGTGAAGCTTTCTTT. Translated, it gives CASSLYVDWSEAFF.

The sample holds many counts of this clonotype. The genes are TRBV29-1 and TRBJ1-2; 8 bases match TRBD1. The CDR3 sequence is 11 residues long. Germline CDR1 SQVTM, CDR2 ANQGSEA. CDR3 sequence (DNA): TGCACGGACAGGGATACCTATGGCTACACCTTC. This gives the protein CTDRDTYGYTF.

The chain joins TRBV9 to TRBJ2-1; the D gene is possibly TRBD2 (5 bases). Germline loops: CDR1 SGDLS, CDR2 YYNGEE. Trimming shortened V by 4 bases and J by 8 bases, and 10 bases separated the two germline ends. The CDR3 spans 12 residues. The CDR3 loop is CASSPTRDEQFF. The CDR3 coding sequence is TGTGCCAGCAGCCCAACTAGAGATGAGCAGTTCTTC. Combining the CDR3 with reference TRBV9 and TRBJ2-1 gives the whole variable domain DSGVTQTPKHLITATGQRVTLRCSPRSGDLSVYWYQQSLDQGLQFLIQYYNGEERAKGNILERFSAQQFPDLHSELNLSSLELGDSALYFCASSPTRDEQFFGPGTRLTVL.